Below are 5 T cell receptor beta chains sequenced from a single sample in a study of shared clonotypes between healthy human individuals. Clones were read by immunoSEQ multiplex PCR, and TCRdb kept only the in-frame ones, dropping some. Here the sample spans about 1.1 million clones, around three quarters being singletons. The sample was memory CD4+ T cells from PBMCs. Subset of the sample: CD45RA-negative fraction. The receptor set was obtained from a man younger than 35 in good health. Some clones in this sample may be carry-over from other donors' samples.

This clone came up a few times. The chain is built from TRBV5-4 and TRBJ1-1; 9 bases fit TRBD1. The CDR3 spans 18 residues. V lost 4 bases and J lost 10; bases outside the gene matches: 23. Germline lookup yields CDR1 SGHNT and CDR2 YYREEE (reference sequence). The CDR3 protein is CASSLRSTGGSSQVLAFF. The CDR3 DNA reads as TGTGCCAGCAGCCTGCGCAGCACAGGGGGCTCCTCCCAAGTGTTAGCTTTCTTT.

This clone was seen a few times. The V call is TRBV27, the J call TRBJ1-1, with a tentative D call TRBD1 (5 bases). The CDR3 totals 13 residues. Germline CDR1 MNHEY, CDR2 SMNVEV (reference sequence). Trimming stripped 8 bases from V and 5 bases from J, with 15 bases between. CDR3 in amino acids: CASYSGAWTEAFF. The CDR3 DNA reads as TGTGCCAGCTACTCTGGGGCGTGGACTGAAGCTTTCTTT.

The J gene is TRBJ1-3, the V gene TRBV7-2; TRBD1 agrees at 9 bases. This CDR3 region has 15 residues. Germline CDR1 SGHTA, CDR2 FQGNSA. Unmatched junction bases numbered 4, after V lost 5 bases and J lost 2 bases. CDR3: CASSTRTGAGNTIYF. CDR3 nucleotide sequence: TGTGCCAGCAGCACCCGGACAGGGGCTGGAAACACCATATATTTT.

The chain recombines TRBV6-5 with TRBJ1-5, with 8 bases matching TRBD1. This CDR3 is 15 amino acids long. Per the germline V gene, CDR1 is MNHEY and CDR2 is SVGAGI. J gave up 3 bases and V 5 bases, and 6 bases lay outside the gene matches. CDR3 coding DNA: TGTGCCAGCAGTCGTGGACAGGGCCCCAATCAGCCCCAGCATTTT. Encoded protein: CASSRGQGPNQPQHF.

To note about this clone: Other DNA sequences from this sample encode an identical CDR3 as well. The V and J genes are TRBV28 and TRBJ1-5, with D perhaps TRBD1 (5 bases). The length of the CDR3 is 15 residues. Trimming pared 3 bases from V and 2 bases from J, leaving 11 bases between. Germline V lookup: CDR1 MDHEN, CDR2 SYDVKM. CDR3 loop: CASSFGAGGNQPQHF. The CDR3, as DNA: TGTGCCAGCAGTTTCGGGGCAGGTGGCAATCAGCCCCAGCATTTT.